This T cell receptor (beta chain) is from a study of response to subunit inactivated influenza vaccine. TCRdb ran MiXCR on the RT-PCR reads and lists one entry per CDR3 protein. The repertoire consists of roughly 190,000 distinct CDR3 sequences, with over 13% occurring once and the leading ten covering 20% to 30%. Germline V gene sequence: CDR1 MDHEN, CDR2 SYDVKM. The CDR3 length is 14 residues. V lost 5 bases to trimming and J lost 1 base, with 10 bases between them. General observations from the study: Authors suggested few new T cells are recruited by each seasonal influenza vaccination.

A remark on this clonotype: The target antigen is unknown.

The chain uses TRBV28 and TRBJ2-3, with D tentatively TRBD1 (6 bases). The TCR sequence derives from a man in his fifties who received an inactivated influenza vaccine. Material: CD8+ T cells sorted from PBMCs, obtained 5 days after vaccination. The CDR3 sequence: CASSPWTGTDTQYF. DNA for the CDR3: TGTGCCAGCAGTCCCTGGACAGGCACAGATACGCAGTATTTT.